This note documents a single TCR beta chain sequence. No antigen is known for it. An approximately 9.4 ml volume of fresh peripheral blood provided the PBMCs. These data belong to a study of T cells in Graves' hyperthyroidism and ophthalmopathy. Whole-study results and caveats: Ophthalmopathy and stable hyperthyroidism were told apart by a 13 V-J model.

Using RNA transcripts as the source, TCR beta CDR3 regions were amplified. With the HTBI primer set, the TCR CDR3 went through a first round of RT-PCR. TCRdb reprocessed the multiplex PCR reads via MiXCR and lists one record per CDR3 protein. The table lists around 350,000 distinct CDR3 sequences, 17% of them singletons, with 30% to 35% in the top ten. The sequence came from a woman in her twenties or thirties with Graves' hyperthyroidism that later progressed to Graves' ophthalmopathy. The sequencing sample was made of blood.

For the CDR3, the DNA is TGTGCTGGGCTACCGTTTATGAAATATCAAGAGACCCAGTACTTC. Amino acid sequence: CAGLPFMKYQETQYF. The chain joins TRBV12-5 to TRBJ2-5; D not certain. V was trimmed by 11 bases and J by 2 bases, leaving 21 bases between them. Germline V gene data show CDR1 as LGHNT and CDR2 as FRNRAP. This CDR3 is built from 15 residues. Variable domain in full (rest from reference TRBV12-5 and TRBJ2-5): DARVTQTPRHKVTEMGQEVTMRCQPILGHNTVFWYRQTMMQGLELLAYFRNRAPLDDSGMPKDRFSAEMPDATLATLKIQPSEPRDSAVYFCAGLPFMKYQETQYFGPGTRLLVL.